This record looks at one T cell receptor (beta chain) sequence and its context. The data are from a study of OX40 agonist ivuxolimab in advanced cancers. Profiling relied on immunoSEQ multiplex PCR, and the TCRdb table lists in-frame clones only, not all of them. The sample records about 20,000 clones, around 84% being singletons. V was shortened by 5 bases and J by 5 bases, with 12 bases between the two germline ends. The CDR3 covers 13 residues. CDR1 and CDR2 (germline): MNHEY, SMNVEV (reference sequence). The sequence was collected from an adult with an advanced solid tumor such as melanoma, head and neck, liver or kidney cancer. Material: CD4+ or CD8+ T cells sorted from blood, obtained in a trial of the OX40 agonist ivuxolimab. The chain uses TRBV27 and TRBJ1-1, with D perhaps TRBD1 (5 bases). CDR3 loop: CASSGQGWTEAFF. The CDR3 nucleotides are TGTGCCAGCAGTGGGCAGGGTTGGACTGAAGCTTTCTTT.